Given below is one TCR beta chain in context. This record comes from a study of blood T cell repertoires in COVID-19. TCRdb's copy holds only in-frame clones and misses some; the assay was immunoSEQ multiplex PCR. The sample consists of about 260,000 clones, 84% of them appearing once. There are 20 residues in the CDR3. V gave up 4 bases and J gave up 0 bases; unmatched junction bases: 12. Germline-derived CDR1 and CDR2 are MNHGY and SVAAGI. This chain uses TRBV6-9 with TRBJ2-1; 13 nucleotides agree with TRBD2. The specimen was peripheral blood. The receptor comes from a human donor in a cohort sampled during active COVID-19. CDR3 residues: CASSFSGLAGARSSYNEQFF. CDR3 nucleotide sequence: TGTGCCAGCAGTTTCTCAGGACTAGCGGGGGCTCGAAGCTCCTACAATGAGCAGTTCTTC.